Listed here is a single TCR beta chain. This specimen comes from a study of blood T cell repertoires in COVID-19. Overall study context: The cDNA or gDNA used as material had been derived from T cells, B-cell-depleted T cells, or PBMCs.

Assay: immunoSEQ multiplex PCR; the TCRdb copy retains only in-frame clones and omits some. Among around 140,000 clones, 85% to 90% were seen once, and the ten largest hold around an eighth. Germline values: CDR1 MDHEN, CDR2 SYDVKM. This CDR3 is built from 16 residues. V was clipped by 2 bases and J by 5 bases; unmatched bases: 5. The clonotype originates from a man between 18 and 29 years old with COVID-19, enrolled during active disease. The chain recombines TRBV28 with TRBJ2-5; 13 bases map to TRBD2. The sample was peripheral blood. DNA of the CDR3: TGTGCCAGCAGTTTAGGACTAGCGGGAGTCAGGGAGACCCAGTACTTC. Its protein product is CASSLGLAGVRETQYF.